This T cell receptor beta chain appears in the sequencing data of a study of control samples from healthy donors and cancer patients. Some clones are missing from TCRdb's copy, which holds only in-frame ones; the method was immunoSEQ multiplex PCR. In the table there are 65,000 to 75,000 clones, roughly 84% of which are singletons. Trimming stripped 0 bases from V and 1 base from J, with 7 bases between. The CDR3 is 15 residues long. CDR1 and CDR2 from the germline V gene are SGHNT and YYREEE (reference sequence). The chain carries TRBV5-4 and TRBJ2-2; D may be TRBD1 (5 bases). The TCR comes from a woman aged 45-59 years in good health. The sample taken for sequencing was blood. The CDR3 reads CASSLDRKNTGELFF. The DNA of the CDR3 is TGTGCCAGCAGCTTGGACAGGAAGAACACCGGGGAGCTGTTTTTT.